This TCR beta chain was sequenced in a study of blood T cell repertoires in COVID-19. Authors' analysis steps: Estimation of nucleated cell counts relied on the amplification of reference gene primers. Profiled with immunoSEQ multiplex PCR; TCRdb holds only in-frame clones, not every one. V, J and clone size reflect that table, while D and trimming were determined from the DNA. The sample consists of tens of thousands of clones, 80% of them appearing once. V was pared by 2 bases and J by 8 bases, with 9 bases of the junction left unmatched. CDR1 is SGHNT, CDR2 YYREEE, per germline (reference sequence). This CDR3 comprises 14 residues.

The receptor was isolated from a woman older than 75 with acute or convalescent COVID-19. The V gene is TRBV5-4, the J gene TRBJ1-2; 7 positions match TRBD1. The source material was peripheral blood. For the CDR3, the DNA is TGTGCCAGCAGCTTCCAGGGACAGTCGATAGGCTACACCTTC. Translated: CASSFQGQSIGYTF.